This T cell receptor beta chain comes out of a study of blood T cell repertoires in COVID-19. Study summary: The samples span acute and convalescent COVID-19 from the United States, Italy and Spain. T cells, B-cell-depleted T cells, or PBMCs provided the cDNA or gDNA that served as material.

In the source study's methods: Using reference gene primer amplification, nucleated cell counts were estimated. Clones were read by immunoSEQ multiplex PCR, and TCRdb kept only the in-frame ones, dropping some. V, J and clone size derive from that table, while D and trimming were established from the DNA sequence. The sample has about 200,000 clones, around 84% seen once. The CDR3 has 16 residues. V was shortened by 0 bases and J by 0 bases, with 12 bases between the two germline ends. Germline V gives CDR1 SGHRS, CDR2 YFSETQ. The clonotype was recovered from a man between 60 and 75 years old with acute or convalescent COVID-19. The sample was peripheral blood. The V call is TRBV5-1, the J call TRBJ1-1, with TRBD1 as a possible D gene (6 bases). CDR3 residues: CASSLEGGNLNTEAFF. The CDR3 DNA follows: TGCGCCAGCAGCTTGGAAGGGGGAAATTTGAACACTGAAGCTTTCTTT.